This T cell receptor (beta chain) was identified during a study of T cells in localized non-small cell lung cancer. TCRdb's copy holds only in-frame clones and misses some; the assay was immunoSEQ multiplex PCR. The sample yields 100,000 or so clones, roughly 93% seen once. General study results and limits: A higher density of T cells in blood coincided with extended overall survival. Adjacent lung held a median roughly 54 of the top 100 tumor clones. Of the tissues analyzed, uninvolved adjacent lung showed maximal T cell clonality, greater than tumor. Sequencing was limited to one tumor region, leaving the possibility of heterogeneity open.

The V end lost 5 bases, the J end lost 6 bases, and 13 bases lay between the germline ends. The CDR3 sequence is 12 residues long. Germline values: CDR1 SQVTM, CDR2 ANQGSEA. On this clone itself: What it recognizes is unknown.

This rearrangement joins TRBV29-1 to TRBJ1-2; D uncertain. The sequencing here drew on PBMCs, taken before any cancer treatment. This receptor was taken from a woman aged 35-75 years with stage II squamous cell lung carcinoma. CDR3 amino acids: CSVNSGDHGYTF. CDR3 DNA: TGCAGCGTTAACAGCGGAGACCATGGCTACACCTTC.